This T cell receptor beta chain stems from a study of type 1 and type 2 diabetes patients. The wider study: From PBMCs, CD4+ and CD8+ T cells were isolated by magnetic microbeads. Study conclusions and caveats: Type 1 diabetes repertoires were significantly less diverse than type 2 diabetes ones.

Amplification started from genomic DNA. Multiplex PCR with 30 forward and 13 reverse primers amplified the TCR beta CDR3. TCRdb recomputed calls from the multiplex PCR reads with MiXCR, one row per CDR3 protein. The table records a few hundred thousand distinct CDR3 sequences, over 45% of them present only once. The J segment lost 0 bases and the V segment lost 5 bases, leaving 3 bases of the junction unmatched. The germline gives CDR1 SGHRS, CDR2 YFSETQ. The CDR3 is 16 residues long. About this clonotype itself: Its antigen is undetermined.

The receptor was derived from a man aged 18 to 35 with type 2 diabetes. This chain links TRBV5-1 with TRBJ2-3, with 13 nucleotides matching TRBD2. Sequencing was performed on peripheral blood mononuclear cells (PBMCs). The CDR3 region is CASSRTSGGSTDTQYF. The CDR3 region has the DNA TGCGCCAGCAGTAGGACTAGCGGGGGTAGCACAGATACGCAGTATTTT. Full variable domain (outside the CDR3, taken from reference TRBV5-1 and TRBJ2-3): KAGVTQTPRYLIKTRGQQVTLSCSPISGHRSVSWYQQTPGQGLQFLFEYFSETQRNKGNFPGRFSGRQFSNSRSEMNVSTLELGDSALYLCASSRTSGGSTDTQYFGPGTRLTVL.